One sample yielded the 28 T cell receptor beta chains listed below, sequenced in a study of human T cells and chemical hapten exposure. TCRdb itself ran the RACE reads through MiXCR, one entry per CDR3 protein. The repertoire holds about 170,000 distinct CDR3 sequences, with roughly 25% as singletons. Sample time point: patch test 3, about 24 weeks after DPC sensitization. Documented treatment: therapeutic diphenylcyclopropenone sensitization with weekly scalp DPC. The sequencing here drew on whole blood, taken in connection with sensitization to the hapten diphenylcyclopropenone (DPC). The source is a woman younger than 35 with alopecia areata. Some clones in this sample may be carry-over from other donors' samples.

A few counts support this clonotype. The V and J genes are TRBV19 and TRBJ2-2, with D unresolved. Germline V gene lookup returns CDR1 LNHDA and CDR2 SQIVND (reference sequence). V dropped 8 bases and J dropped 4 bases, with 11 bases sitting between them. The length of the CDR3 is 13 residues. The CDR3 DNA reads TGTGCCAGTCCGTTAGTTGGCACCGGGGAGCTGTTTTTT. It specifies CASPLVGTGELFF.

This clonotype was seen only a few times. This chain uses TRBV25-1 with TRBJ2-1, with a tentative D call TRBD2 (8 bases). Trimming cost V 6 bases and J 7 bases, with 19 bases left between them. CDR3 size: 15 residues. In germline, CDR1 is MGHDK, CDR2 SYGVNS. In DNA, the CDR3 is TGTGCCAGCAGCGCGGGGGGCAGGGGGGGAAATGAGCAGTTCTTC. This sequence encodes CASSAGGRGGNEQFF.

This chain connects TRBV29-1 to TRBJ1-4; 8 nucleotides agree with TRBD1. The CDR3 has 13 residues. Germline lookup yields CDR1 SQVTM and CDR2 ANQGSEA. With V trimmed by 6 bases and J by 7 bases, 7 bases remained unmatched. The CDR3, as DNA: TGCAGCGTACCCGGGACAGGTAGTGAAAAACTGTTTTTT. This sequence encodes CSVPGTGSEKLFF.

The chain uses TRBV6-2 or TRBV6-3 and TRBJ2-5; D is ambiguous. The germline gives CDR1 MNHEY, CDR2 SVGEGT. The CDR3 runs 14 residues. Deletions cut 6 bases from V and 7 bases from J, with 18 bases between. The CDR3 DNA reads TGTGCCAGCAGCGCACACGGGTCGTTGGGGACCCAGTACTTC. Translation gives CASSAHGSLGTQYF.

This clonotype has only a few counts. The V gene is TRBV12-3 or TRBV12-4, the J gene TRBJ2-1; no reliable D call. V gave up 3 bases and J gave up 5 bases, with 17 bases separating them. There are 16 residues in the CDR3. The CDR3 sequence is CASSFGRARVDNEQFF. CDR3 nucleotide sequence: TGTGCCAGCAGTTTTGGTCGAGCGAGAGTGGACAATGAGCAGTTCTTC.

This chain uses TRBV27 with TRBJ1-1; D uncertain. Trimming took 3 bases from V and 4 from J, leaving 9 bases between them. This CDR3 is built from 13 residues. CDR1 and CDR2 from the germline V gene are MNHEY and SMNVEV (reference sequence). The CDR3 DNA is TGTGCCAGCAGTTTCGGCCCGATCACTGAAGCTTTCTTT. Its translation is CASSFGPITEAFF.

This clonotype was counted only a few times. The chain links TRBV19 to TRBJ1-2; the D is unclear. The V end lost 5 bases, the J end lost 7 bases, and 17 bases lay between the germline ends. Germline CDR1 and CDR2: LNHDA and SQIVND (reference sequence). The CDR3 loop spans 14 amino acids. The CDR3 DNA is TGTGCCAGTAGTCCCGAGGTCCCAGCCAGTGGCTACACCTTC. It codes for CASSPEVPASGYTF.

This chain links TRBV5-1 with TRBJ2-7, with 8 bases identical to TRBD2. CDR1 and CDR2 from the germline V gene are SGHRS and YFSETQ. After removal of 4 bases from V and 2 bases from J, the junction contained 5 bases not matched to a gene. The CDR3 is 14 amino acids. CDR3 residues: CASSVAGGPYEQYF. The CDR3 DNA follows: TGCGCCAGCAGCGTCGCGGGAGGACCCTACGAGCAGTACTTC.

The CDR3: CASSFLTGGGETQYF. The CDR3, as DNA: TGTGCCAGCAGCTTCCTCACAGGGGGCGGCGAGACCCAGTACTTC. The chain links TRBV7-9 to TRBJ2-5; 9 bases map to TRBD1. V lost 3 bases, J lost 5 bases, and 7 bases stayed unmatched. The CDR3 is 15 residues long. The germline V gene has CDR1 SEHNR and CDR2 FQNEAQ (reference sequence).

This clonotype was seen more than once but under ten times. This chain uses TRBV6-1 with TRBJ1-4, with D possibly TRBD1 on 5 matching bases. This CDR3 has 16 amino acids. V lost 0 bases, J lost 0 bases, and 8 bases lay in between. Germline V CDR1 and CDR2: MNHNS, SASEGT. CDR3 protein: CASSEAGLTTNEKLFF. The CDR3 nucleotides read TGTGCCAGCAGTGAAGCGGGACTTACAACTAATGAAAAACTGTTTTTT.

This chain links TRBV7-2 with TRBJ2-7; perhaps TRBD2 as D (6 bases). Trimming left V 5 bases short and J 6 bases short, with 17 bases between. The CDR3 is made up of 14 amino acids. The germline gives CDR1 SGHTA, CDR2 FQGNSA. CDR3: CASSPRLDGIEQYF. The CDR3, as DNA: TGTGCCAGCAGCCCTCGACTAGACGGGATCGAGCAGTACTTC.

This clonotype came up many times. The chain carries TRBV7-9 and TRBJ2-2; tentatively, D is TRBD2 (6 bases). This CDR3 region has 16 residues. Trimming cost V 1 base and J 1 base, with 10 bases left between them. Germline-derived CDR1 and CDR2 are SEHNR and FQNEAQ (reference sequence). CDR3 residues: CASSLDGSGNTGELFF. The DNA of the CDR3 is TGTGCCAGCAGCTTAGACGGTAGCGGGAACACCGGGGAGCTGTTTTTT.

This clonotype has more than one count but fewer than ten. The chain is built from TRBV2 and TRBJ2-3; D not certain. Per germline, CDR1 SNHLY and CDR2 FYNNEI. V lost 4 bases, J lost 4 bases, and 12 bases lay in between. This CDR3 has 14 residues. The CDR3 protein is CASSGYHTADTQYF. The CDR3 DNA is TGTGCCAGCAGTGGTTACCACACCGCAGATACGCAGTATTTT.

The J gene is TRBJ2-1, the V gene TRBV5-1; D is unresolved. CDR3 length equals 13 residues. V lost 0 bases, J lost 5 bases, and 6 bases lay in between. Germline assignment: CDR1 SGHRS and CDR2 YFSETQ. CDR3 loop: CASSLGVNNEQFF. CDR3 sequence (DNA): TGCGCCAGCAGCTTGGGGGTCAACAATGAGCAGTTCTTC.

The V gene is TRBV6-5, the J gene TRBJ2-2, with D maybe TRBD2 (6 bases). This CDR3 spans 16 amino acids. V lost 2 bases to trimming and J lost 10 bases, with 20 bases between them. Germline V gene sequence: CDR1 MNHEY, CDR2 SVGAGI. The CDR3 DNA reads as TGTGCCAGCAGTTACCACCGTTCTGGTGCGGGGAAGGAGCTGTTTTTT. Its protein product is CASSYHRSGAGKELFF.

The V call is TRBV5-6, the J call TRBJ1-5; D uncertain. The ends were cut back, 1 base at V and 2 bases at J, with 16 bases in the middle. This CDR3 contains 17 residues. Germline V gene lookup returns CDR1 SGHDT and CDR2 YYEEEE. The CDR3 region is CASSLNRGTIGNQPQHF. CDR3 nucleotide sequence: TGTGCCAGCAGCTTGAATCGGGGAACAATAGGCAATCAGCCCCAGCATTTT.

The chain uses TRBV18 and TRBJ1-4; D not certain. The CDR3 has 14 residues. V was clipped by 3 bases and J by 0 bases, with 5 bases between them. Germline V gene sequence: CDR1 KGHSH, CDR2 LQKENI. CDR3 DNA: TGTGCCAGCTCACCTACACCAACTAATGAAAAACTGTTTTTT. Amino acids: CASSPTPTNEKLFF. Supplemented by reference TRBV18 and TRBJ1-4, the full variable domain reads NAGVMQNPRHLVRRRGQEARLRCSPMKGHSHVYWYRQLPEEGLKFMVYLQKENIIDESGMPKERFSAEFPKEGPSILRIQQVVRGDSAAYFCASSPTPTNEKLFFGSGTQLSVL.

This chain joins TRBV25-1 and TRBJ2-7; D is undetermined. CDR1 MGHDK and CDR2 SYGVNS come from the germline V gene. V was pared by 8 bases and J by 6 bases, with 11 bases between. The CDR3 extends over 11 amino acids. CDR3 amino acids: CASQERGEQYF. CDR3 nucleotide sequence: TGTGCCAGCCAAGAACGAGGCGAGCAGTACTTC.

This clonotype was seen only once. The chain has TRBV5-1 and TRBJ1-1; D gene uncertain. CDR3 length: 17 residues. The V gene lost 0 bases and the J gene lost 1 base, with 16 bases spanning the gap. The germline V gene encodes CDR1 SGHRS and CDR2 YFSETQ. CDR3 sequence reads: CASSLVQVESKNTEAFF. The CDR3 DNA reads as TGCGCCAGCAGCTTGGTTCAGGTAGAGTCTAAGAACACTGAAGCTTTCTTT.

This clonotype was seen a few times. The chain joins TRBV15 to TRBJ1-3; D gene ambiguous. The CDR3 runs 15 residues. The germline gives CDR1 LNHNV, CDR2 YYDKDF (reference sequence). Trimming took off 6 bases at V and 3 bases at J, with 15 bases between the two ends. In DNA form, the CDR3 reads TGTGCCACCAGGGGATCCGGGAGATTTGGAAACACCATATATTTT. Its protein product is CATRGSGRFGNTIYF.

This clonotype turned up a few times. The rearrangement joins TRBV29-1 to TRBJ1-1, with unresolved D. The germline CDR1 and CDR2 sequences are SQVTM and ANQGSEA. V lost 0 bases, J lost 0 bases, and 14 bases lay in between. The CDR3 is 16 residues long. The CDR3 loop reads CSVEDLAGVLNTEAFF. The CDR3 DNA follows: TGCAGCGTTGAAGATCTGGCAGGCGTGTTGAACACTGAAGCTTTCTTT.

V is TRBV20-1 and J is TRBJ2-2; D gene unclear. CDR1 and CDR2 from the germline V gene are DFQATT and SNEGSKA (reference sequence). CDR3 length: 14 amino acids. V was cut by 6 bases and J by 6 bases, with 17 bases left in between. This CDR3 reads CSAQEVMSAGELFF. CDR3 sequence (DNA): TGCAGTGCCCAAGAGGTCATGAGCGCCGGGGAGCTGTTTTTT.

The chain uses TRBV10-3 and TRBJ1-6; perhaps TRBD1 as D (6 bases). Germline loops: CDR1 ENHRY, CDR2 SYGVKD. V was shortened by 8 bases and J by 10 bases, with 15 bases between the two germline ends. The CDR3 length is 13 residues. This CDR3 reads CAIRQVRESPLHF. CDR3 coding DNA: TGTGCCATCCGACAGGTTAGGGAATCACCCCTCCACTTT.

The chain uses TRBV18 and TRBJ1-2; perhaps TRBD1 as D (6 bases). The CDR3 is 14 amino acids. V dropped 3 bases and J dropped 4 bases, with 12 bases sitting between them. The germline gives CDR1 KGHSH, CDR2 LQKENI. As DNA, the CDR3 is TGTGCCAGCTCACCTGGGCGGGACACCTATGGCTACACCTTC. Translating it yields CASSPGRDTYGYTF.

This chain connects TRBV23-1 to TRBJ2-1; no clear D gene. Being an ORF, TRBV23-1 has a function that is uncertain. The CDR3 runs to 13 residues. V shed 10 bases and J shed 4 bases, with 14 bases lying between them. CDR3 nucleotide sequence: TGCGCCAATCGGCAGCCGCTTTACAATGAGCAGTTCTTC. Protein: CANRQPLYNEQFF.

Regarding this clonotype: Compared with germline, one end of the junction differs, possibly owing to a read error. The chain links TRBV4-3 to TRBJ1-2, with D possibly TRBD1 on 6 matching bases. The germline CDR1 and CDR2 sequences are LGHNA and YSLEER. The CDR3 contains 14 residues. The CDR3 DNA reads TGTGCCAGCAGCCAAGGTGGGGGCGCCTATGGCTACACCTTC. This sequence encodes CASSQGGGAYGYTF.

There are a few counts of this clonotype. J is TRBJ2-1 and V is TRBV13, with D tentatively TRBD1 or TRBD2 (6 bases each). V shed 2 bases and J shed 5 bases, with 16 bases lying between them. The CDR3 totals 16 residues. The germline CDR1 and CDR2 sequences are PRHDT and FYEKMQ (reference sequence). The CDR3 protein is CASSLYPGASDNEQFF. The CDR3 DNA reads as TGTGCCAGCAGCTTATACCCGGGGGCGTCCGACAATGAGCAGTTCTTC.

The genes are TRBV4-1 and TRBJ1-4; 12 bases line up with TRBD1. From germline, CDR1 is MGHRA and CDR2 YSYEKL. Trimming removed 5 bases from V and 7 bases from J; junction bases left unmatched: 5. The CDR3 extends over 15 amino acids. Here the CDR3 DNA reads TGCGCCAGCAGCGCGGGACAGGGGGCGGGTGAAAAACTGTTTTTT. Protein sequence: CASSAGQGAGEKLFF.